Shown below are 21 T cell receptor beta chains from a single sample sequenced in a study of blood T cells in healthy people across ages. A second roughly 7 to 12 cycle PCR used barcoded and J-beta primers. TCRdb reprocessed the 5' RACE reads via MiXCR and lists one record per CDR3 protein. The sample consists of 800,000 to 1,000,000 distinct CDR3 sequences, roughly 52% of them appearing once. Sample: blood. These receptors were taken from a man younger than 40 in good health.

The chain is built from TRBV29-1 and TRBJ2-2; D might be TRBD2 (6 bases). V was pared by 5 bases and J by 0 bases, with 7 bases between. The germline CDR1 and CDR2 sequences are SQVTM and ANQGSEA. The CDR3 runs to 13 residues. The CDR3 region is CSVTSSNTGELFF. The CDR3 region has the DNA TGCAGCGTTACTAGCTCGAACACCGGGGAGCTGTTTTTT.

CDR3 amino acids: CASSRTGLDSPLHF. The CDR3, as DNA: TGTGCCAGCAGCCGCACGGGGTTAGATTCACCCCTCCACTTT. The chain combines TRBV12-3 or TRBV12-4 with TRBJ1-6; D is unresolved. V lost 6 bases and J lost 8, with 14 bases in between. The CDR3 runs to 14 residues.

This clonotype was detected only once. V gene TRBV20-1 combines with J gene TRBJ2-4; D remains ambiguous. The J call may be mistaken, given a closer DNA end match to TRBJ2-7. The CDR3 extends over 10 amino acids. The germline CDR1 and CDR2 sequences are DFQATT and SNEGSKA (reference sequence). In DNA form, the CDR3 reads TGCAGTCCTTCTACCTACGAGCAGTACTTC. Translation: CSPSTYEQYF.

This clonotype has more than one count but fewer than ten. CDR3 sequence reads: CSVEGLAKNIQYF. The CDR3 region has the DNA TGCAGCGTTGAAGGCTTGGCCAAAAACATTCAGTACTTC. The chain links TRBV29-1 to TRBJ2-4; no clear D gene. The CDR3 consists of 13 residues. In germline, CDR1 is SQVTM, CDR2 ANQGSEA. Trimming stripped 1 base from V and 1 base from J, with 5 bases between.

This sequence joins TRBV7-2 and TRBJ1-2; maybe TRBD1 (6 bases). This CDR3 comprises 14 residues. CDR1 is SGHTA and CDR2 is FQGNSA in the germline V gene. Trimming shortened V by 6 bases and J by 2 bases, and 13 bases separated the two germline ends. CDR3 bases: TGTGCCAGCAGGGAGGGGGGGGCAAACTATGGCTACACCTTC. It is translated as CASREGGANYGYTF.

This chain links TRBV27 with TRBJ1-2; D remains ambiguous. This CDR3 spans 13 amino acids. Trimming shortened V by 0 bases and J by 3 bases, and 5 bases separated the two germline ends. CDR1 and CDR2 from the germline V gene are MNHEY and SMNVEV (reference sequence). CDR3 loop: CASSLSGYYGYTF. The CDR3 region has the DNA TGTGCCAGCAGTTTATCAGGGTACTATGGCTACACCTTC.

The chain joins TRBV7-6 to TRBJ2-3, with TRBD2 as a possible D gene (5 bases). This CDR3 is built from 15 residues. Trimming removed 4 bases from V and 0 bases from J, with 11 bases in between. The germline V gene has CDR1 SGHVS and CDR2 FNYEAQ. Written as DNA, the CDR3 is TGTGCCAGCAGCTATCGGACTTTTAGCACAGATACGCAGTATTTT. It yields the protein CASSYRTFSTDTQYF.

Turning to this clonotype: A read error is possible here, since a much larger clone lies one base away. The chain joins TRBV12-3 or TRBV12-4 to TRBJ1-6, with D maybe TRBD1 (6 bases). The CDR3 is made up of 16 amino acids. The CDR3 loop is CACSSGQSSYNSPLHF. CDR3 nucleotide sequence: TGTGCCTGCAGCTCCGGACAGAGCTCCTATAATTCACCCCTCCACTTT.

This clonotype was detected a few times. The rearrangement uses TRBV9 and TRBJ2-1, with D possibly being TRBD1 (6 bases). V was trimmed by 5 bases and J by 0 bases, leaving 9 bases between them. CDR3 size: 14 residues. Germline V lookup: CDR1 SGDLS, CDR2 YYNGEE. CDR3: CASSKGDSYNEQFF. The CDR3 region has the DNA TGTGCCAGCAGTAAGGGGGACTCCTACAATGAGCAGTTCTTC.

This chain joins TRBV13 and TRBJ2-3, with D tentatively TRBD2 (5 bases). Germline CDR1 PRHDT, CDR2 FYEKMQ (reference sequence). V was clipped by 5 bases and J by 6 bases, with 15 bases between them. The CDR3 runs to 14 residues. CDR3 protein: CASSPLLRGDTQYF. Written as DNA, the CDR3 is TGTGCCAGCAGCCCCCTTTTGCGAGGGGATACGCAGTATTTT.

The chain couples TRBV21-1 to TRBJ2-3. TRBV21-1 is termed a pseudogene. The CDR3 is 15 residues long. CDR3 coding DNA: TGTGCCAGCAGCAAAGCGGCAGCCAGCACAGATACGCAGTATTTT. This sequence encodes CASSKAAASTDTQYF.

This clonotype occurred once. The genes are TRBV30 and TRBJ2-1; no clear D. Germline assignment: CDR1 GTSNPN and CDR2 SVGIG (reference sequence). This CDR3 comprises 15 residues. V was pared by 3 bases and J by 3 bases, with 15 bases between. The CDR3 coding sequence is TGTGCCTGGAGCCCCTTAACCGGCGGCTACAATGAGCAGTTCTTC. Translated, it gives CAWSPLTGGYNEQFF.

This clonotype was seen at least ten times. The rearrangement uses TRBV12-3 or TRBV12-4 and TRBJ2-1; 7 positions match TRBD1. The CDR3 sequence is 12 residues long. V lost 3 bases and J lost 15; bases outside the gene matches: 8. CDR3 sequence reads: CASSFSQGEVFF. CDR3 DNA sequence: TGTGCCAGCAGTTTTTCCCAGGGGGAAGTGTTCTTC.

This chain uses TRBV11-2 with TRBJ2-1; the D gene is possibly TRBD1 (5 bases). The germline CDR1 and CDR2 sequences are SGHAT and FQNNGV. The CDR3 runs 14 residues. V was shortened by 3 bases and J by 2 bases, with 8 bases between the two germline ends. In DNA form, the CDR3 reads TGTGCCAGCAGCTTCAGGGTCGCCTACAATGAGCAGTTCTTC. Amino acids: CASSFRVAYNEQFF.

The V gene is TRBV5-5, the J gene TRBJ2-1; 7 bases fit TRBD2. The J segment lost 0 bases and the V segment lost 0 bases, leaving 3 bases of the junction unmatched. Germline V CDR1 and CDR2: SGHKS, YYEKEE (reference sequence). The CDR3 runs to 16 residues. The CDR3 DNA reads as TGTGCCAGCAGCTTGGTTGGGGGGGTCTCCTACAATGAGCAGTTCTTC. As protein: CASSLVGGVSYNEQFF.

This clonotype was picked up many times. The gene calls are TRBV4-2 and TRBJ2-1; 7 bases line up with TRBD1. With V trimmed by 1 base and J by 5 bases, 8 bases remained unmatched. The germline V gene has CDR1 LGHNA and CDR2 YNFKEQ. The CDR3 has 16 amino acids. Here the CDR3 reads CASSQAPVGQHNEQFF. In DNA, the CDR3 is TGTGCCAGCAGCCAAGCCCCCGTGGGACAGCACAATGAGCAGTTCTTC.

The gene calls are TRBV4-1 and TRBJ2-3, with TRBD2 matching 8 bases. The CDR3 contains 14 residues. Trimming cost V 2 bases and J 9 bases; bases outside gene matches: 7. Germline assignment: CDR1 MGHRA and CDR2 YSYEKL. CDR3 nucleotide sequence: TGCGCCAGCAGCCAAACGGGGGGGGCCACGACGCAGTATTTT. Its protein is CASSQTGGATTQYF.

In the case of this clonotype: A read error may explain this, as a much larger clone is one base away. V usage is TRBV7-9 and J usage is TRBJ1-1; 7 bases align to TRBD1. The CDR3 has 13 residues. Germline V lookup: CDR1 SEHNR, CDR2 FQNEAQ (reference sequence). This CDR3 reads CASSAGTEFEVFF. The DNA of the CDR3 is TGTGCCAGCAGCGCCGGGACAGAGTTTGAAGTTTTCTTT.

The CDR3 loop is CASSYAGTGVTYGYTF. In DNA form, the CDR3 reads TGTGCCAGCAGTTACGCGGGGACAGGGGTAACCTATGGCTACACCTTC. The V gene is TRBV6-5, the J gene TRBJ1-2; 10 bases line up with TRBD1. V shed 2 bases and J 4 bases; nucleotides not matched to a gene: 7. Germline V CDR1 and CDR2: MNHEY, SVGAGI. This CDR3 is 16 amino acids long.

This clonotype was seen more than once but under ten times. The junction does not match germline at one end; this may be a read error. The rearrangement links TRBV20-1 to TRBJ2-1; TRBD2 matches 7 bases. CDR3 length equals 13 residues. Germline lookup yields CDR1 DFQATT and CDR2 SNEGSKA (reference sequence). This chain's CDR3 is CSAYGTIYKEQFF. Written as DNA, the CDR3 is TGCAGTGCTTATGGGACTATCTACAAGGAGCAGTTCTTC.

The genes are TRBV11-1 and TRBJ2-1, with 10 bases fitting TRBD2. This CDR3 has 16 amino acids. Germline V gene sequence: CDR1 SGHAT, CDR2 FQDESV (reference sequence). With V trimmed by 4 bases and J by 9 bases, 12 bases remained unmatched. The CDR3 here is CASSSSLAGDPSEQFF. The CDR3, as DNA: TGTGCCAGCAGCTCCTCTCTAGCGGGGGACCCCAGTGAGCAGTTCTTC. Full variable domain (remainder filled in from reference TRBV11-1 and TRBJ2-1): EAEVAQSPRYKITEKSQAVAFWCDPISGHATLYWYRQILGQGPELLVQFQDESVVDDSQLPKDRFSAERLKGVDSTLKIQPAELGDSAMYLCASSSSLAGDPSEQFFGPGTRLTVL.